There are a few counts of the clone carrying this TCR beta chain. The antigen is not known. These data belong to a study of T cells in Graves' hyperthyroidism and ophthalmopathy. Study-wide background: Peripheral blood was drawn at first diagnosis, prior to all treatment.

Amplification of TCR beta CDR3 regions used RNA as the template. The HTBI set primed first-round TCR CDR3 RT-PCR. TCRdb reprocessed the multiplex PCR reads via MiXCR and lists one record per CDR3 protein. Here the sample spans approximately 400,000 distinct CDR3 sequences, 13% being singletons. The source of the PBMCs was 10 ml of fresh peripheral blood. The CDR3 runs 14 residues. Germline loops: CDR1 PRHDT, CDR2 FYEKMQ (reference sequence). V lost 5 bases to trimming and J lost 5 bases, with 15 bases between them. Notes on the study in general: In the blood, most expanded thyroid clonotypes above 0.001 appeared as well. A median approximately 6.5 months before onset, the model predicted ophthalmopathy.

The gene calls are TRBV13 and TRBJ1-1; D remains unclear. The sequenced sample was blood. This sequence was found in a man aged 25-45 years with Graves' hyperthyroidism that later progressed to Graves' ophthalmopathy. CDR3 loop: CASSLTNLGTEAFF. The DNA for the CDR3 is TGTGCCAGCAGCCTGACTAACTTAGGGACTGAAGCTTTCTTT.